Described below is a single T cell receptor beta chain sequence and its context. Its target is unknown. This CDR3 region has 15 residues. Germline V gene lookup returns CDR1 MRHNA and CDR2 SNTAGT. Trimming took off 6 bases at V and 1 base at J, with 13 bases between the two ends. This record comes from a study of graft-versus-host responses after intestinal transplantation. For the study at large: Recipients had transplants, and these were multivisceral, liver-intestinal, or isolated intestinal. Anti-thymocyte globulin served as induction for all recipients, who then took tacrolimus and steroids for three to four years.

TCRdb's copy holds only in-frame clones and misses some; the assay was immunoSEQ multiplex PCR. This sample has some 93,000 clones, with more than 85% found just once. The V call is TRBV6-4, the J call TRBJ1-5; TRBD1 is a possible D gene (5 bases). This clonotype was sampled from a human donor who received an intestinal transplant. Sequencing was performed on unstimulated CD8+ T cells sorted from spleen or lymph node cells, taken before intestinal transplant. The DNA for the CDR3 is TGTGCCAGCAGCCTCCGGGGGGTGAGCAATCAGCCCCAGCATTTT. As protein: CASSLRGVSNQPQHF.